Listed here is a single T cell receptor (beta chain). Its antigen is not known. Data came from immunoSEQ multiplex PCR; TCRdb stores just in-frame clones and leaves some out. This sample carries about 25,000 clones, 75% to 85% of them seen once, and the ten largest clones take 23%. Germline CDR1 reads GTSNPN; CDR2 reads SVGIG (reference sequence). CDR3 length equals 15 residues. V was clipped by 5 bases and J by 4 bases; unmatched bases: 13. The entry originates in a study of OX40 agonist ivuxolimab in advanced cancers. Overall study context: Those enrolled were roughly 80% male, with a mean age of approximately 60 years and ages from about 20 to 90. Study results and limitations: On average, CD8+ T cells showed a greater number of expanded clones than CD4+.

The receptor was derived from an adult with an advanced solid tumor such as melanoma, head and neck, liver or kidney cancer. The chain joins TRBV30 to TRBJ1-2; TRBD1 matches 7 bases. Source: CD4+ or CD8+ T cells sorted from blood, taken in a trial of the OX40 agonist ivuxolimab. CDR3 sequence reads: CAWVRDSVVVYGYTF. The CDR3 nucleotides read TGTGCCTGGGTCCGGGACAGTGTTGTCGTCTATGGCTACACCTTC.